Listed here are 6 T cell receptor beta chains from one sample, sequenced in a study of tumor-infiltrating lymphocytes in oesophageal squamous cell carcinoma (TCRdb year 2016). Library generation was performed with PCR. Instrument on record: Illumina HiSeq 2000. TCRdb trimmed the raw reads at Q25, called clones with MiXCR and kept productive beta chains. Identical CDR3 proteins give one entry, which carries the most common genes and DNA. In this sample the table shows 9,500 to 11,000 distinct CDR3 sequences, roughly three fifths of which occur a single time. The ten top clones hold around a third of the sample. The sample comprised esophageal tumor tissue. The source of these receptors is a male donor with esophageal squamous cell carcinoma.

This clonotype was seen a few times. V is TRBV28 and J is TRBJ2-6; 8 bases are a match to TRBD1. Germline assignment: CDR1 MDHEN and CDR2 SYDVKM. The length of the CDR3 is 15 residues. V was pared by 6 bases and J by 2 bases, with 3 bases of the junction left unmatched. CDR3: CASSSGGAGANVLTF. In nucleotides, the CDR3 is TGTGCCAGCAGCTCAGGGGGCGCTGGGGCCAACGTCCTGACTTTC.

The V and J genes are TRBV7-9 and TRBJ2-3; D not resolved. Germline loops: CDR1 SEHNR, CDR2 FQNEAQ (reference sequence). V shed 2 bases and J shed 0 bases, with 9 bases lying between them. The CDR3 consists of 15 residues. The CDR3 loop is CASSLLSQSTDTQYF. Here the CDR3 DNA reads TGTGCCAGCAGCTTACTTTCCCAGAGCACAGATACGCAGTATTTT.

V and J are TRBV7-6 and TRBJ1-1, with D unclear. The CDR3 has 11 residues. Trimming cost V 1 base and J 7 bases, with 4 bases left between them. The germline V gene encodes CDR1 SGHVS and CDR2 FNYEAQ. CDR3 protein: CASSLEGEAFF. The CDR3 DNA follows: TGTGCCAGCAGCTTAGAGGGTGAAGCTTTCTTT.

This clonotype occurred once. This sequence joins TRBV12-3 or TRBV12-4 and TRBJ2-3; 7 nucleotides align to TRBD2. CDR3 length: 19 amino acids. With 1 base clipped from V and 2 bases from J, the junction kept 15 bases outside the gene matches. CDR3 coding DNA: TGTGCCAGCAGTTTAGGCCCGGGACTATCGGGAGGTTCCACAGATACGCAGTATTTT. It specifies CASSLGPGLSGGSTDTQYF.

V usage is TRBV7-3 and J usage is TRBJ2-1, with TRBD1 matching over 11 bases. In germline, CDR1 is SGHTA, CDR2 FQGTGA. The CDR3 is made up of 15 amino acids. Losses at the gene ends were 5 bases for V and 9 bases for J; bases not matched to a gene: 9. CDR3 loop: CASSAGQGAISEQFF. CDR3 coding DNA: TGTGCCAGCAGCGCCGGACAGGGGGCGATCTCTGAGCAGTTCTTC.

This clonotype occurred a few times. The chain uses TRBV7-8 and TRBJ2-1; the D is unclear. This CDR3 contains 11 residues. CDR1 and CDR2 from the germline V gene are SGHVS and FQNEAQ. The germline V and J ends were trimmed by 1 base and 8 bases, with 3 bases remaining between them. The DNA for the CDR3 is TGTGCCAGCAGCTTAGAGGATGAGCAGTTCTTC. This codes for CASSLEDEQFF.